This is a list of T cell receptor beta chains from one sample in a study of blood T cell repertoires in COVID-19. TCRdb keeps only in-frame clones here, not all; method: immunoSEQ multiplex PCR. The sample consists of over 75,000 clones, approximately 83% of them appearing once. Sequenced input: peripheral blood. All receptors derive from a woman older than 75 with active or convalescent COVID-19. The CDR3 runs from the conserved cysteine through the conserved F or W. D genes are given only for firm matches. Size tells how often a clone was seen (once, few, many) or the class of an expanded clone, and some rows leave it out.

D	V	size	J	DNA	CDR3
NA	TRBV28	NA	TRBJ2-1	TGTGCCAGCAGTACCCCCGGGGGAAGGAATGAGCAGTTCTTC	CASSTPGGRNEQFF
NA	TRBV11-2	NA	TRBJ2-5	TGTGCCAGCAGCCCCGGGGTCCAAGAGACCCAGTACTTC	CASSPGVQETQYF
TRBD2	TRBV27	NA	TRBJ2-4	TGTGCCAGCAGTGACTTAGCGGGAGGGGCCAAAAACATTCAGTACTTC	CASSDLAGGAKNIQYF
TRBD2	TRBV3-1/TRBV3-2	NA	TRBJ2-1	TGTGCCAGCTCCCGGGACTTAGGGACTACCGAACCTGAGCAGTTCTTC	CASSRDLGTTEPEQFF
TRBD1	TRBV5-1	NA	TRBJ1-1	TGCGCCAGCAGCTTGACAGGGGATGGTAACACTGAAGCTTTCTTT	CASSLTGDGNTEAFF
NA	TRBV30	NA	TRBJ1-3	TGTGCCTGGAGTGGGGGGCCTGGAAACACCATATATTTT	CAWSGGPGNTIYF
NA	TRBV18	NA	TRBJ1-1	TGTGCCAGCTCACCACTCGGGTTACAGGACACTGAAGCTTTCTTT	CASSPLGLQDTEAFF
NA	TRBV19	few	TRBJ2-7	TGTGCCAGTAGCCCCGAGGGCTCCTACGAGCAGTACTTC	CASSPEGSYEQYF
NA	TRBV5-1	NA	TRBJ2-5	TGCGCCAGCAGCTTGGCCGGCGGGGCCAACCAAGAGACCCAGTACTTC	CASSLAGGANQETQYF
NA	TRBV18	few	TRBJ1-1	TGTGCCAGCTCACCAGGAGGGTTCACTGAAGCTTTCTTT	CASSPGGFTEAFF
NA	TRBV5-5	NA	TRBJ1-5	TGTGCCAGCAGCATCGGACAGAGTTGGAGCAATCAGCCCCAGCATTTT	CASSIGQSWSNQPQHF
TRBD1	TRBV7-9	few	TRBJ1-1	TGTGCCAGCAGCTTAGCAACTCCCGGGACAGGGGTTCATGAAGCTTTCTTT	CASSLATPGTGVHEAFF
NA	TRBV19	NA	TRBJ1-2	TGTGCCAGTAGTACCACAGGAATAAACTATGGCTACACCTTC	CASSTTGINYGYTF
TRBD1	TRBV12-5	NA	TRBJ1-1	TGTGCTAGTGTCTGGGGACAGTTGAACACTGAAGCTTTCTTT	CASVWGQLNTEAFF
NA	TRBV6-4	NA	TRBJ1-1	TGTGCCAGCAGGGGGGCTGGCAACACTGAAGCTTTCTTT	CASRGAGNTEAFF
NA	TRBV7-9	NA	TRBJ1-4	TGTGCCAGCAGCTTAGTATCGTGGGCATCCGATGAAAAACTGTTTTTT	CASSLVSWASDEKLFF
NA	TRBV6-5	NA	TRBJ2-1	TGTGCCAGCTTACGGGAGCTAGGTAATGAGCAGTTCTTC	CASLRELGNEQFF
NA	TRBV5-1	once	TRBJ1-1	TGCGCCAGCAGCTGGAAGGGACAGAACACTGAAGCTTTCTTT	CASSWKGQNTEAFF
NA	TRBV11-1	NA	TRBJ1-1	TGTGCCAGCAGCCGACACACCGACACTGAAGCTTTCTTT	CASSRHTDTEAFF
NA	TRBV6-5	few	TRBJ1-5	TGTGCCAGCACCGAAGGGGCCCTCGGGCCCCAGCATTTT	CASTEGALGPQHF
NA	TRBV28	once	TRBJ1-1	TGTGCCAGCAGTTTCGTCACTGAAGCTTTCTTT	CASSFVTEAFF
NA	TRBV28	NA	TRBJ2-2	TGTGCCAGCACCTTCACCGGGGAGCTGTTTTTT	CASTFTGELFF
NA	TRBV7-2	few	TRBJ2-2	TGTGCCAGCAGCTTAGTACAGGGTGGGACCGGGGAGCTGTTTTTT	CASSLVQGGTGELFF
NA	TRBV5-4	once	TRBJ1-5	TGTGCCAGCAGCTTGTGGGGGGATCAGCCCCAGCATTTT	CASSLWGDQPQHF
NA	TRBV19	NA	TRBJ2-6	TGTGCCAGTAGTATAGAGGGAGCTTATGCCGGGGCCAACGTCCTGACTTTC	CASSIEGAYAGANVLTF
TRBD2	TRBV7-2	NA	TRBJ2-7	TGTGCCAGCAGCCCGGGACTAGCGGGGCCCTACGAGCAGTACTTC	CASSPGLAGPYEQYF
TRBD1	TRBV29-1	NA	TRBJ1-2	TGCAGCGTTGAAACAGGGGTCTATGGCTACACCTTC	CSVETGVYGYTF
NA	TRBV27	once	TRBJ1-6	TGTGCCAGCAGGGACAGAGCCTTTCTTTCCTATAATTCACCCCTCCACTTT	CASRDRAFLSYNSPLHF
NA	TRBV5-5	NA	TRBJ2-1	TGTGCCAGCAGCTTAGGGAGCTCCTACAATGAGCAGTTCTTC	CASSLGSSYNEQFF
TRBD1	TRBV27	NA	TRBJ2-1	TGTGCCAGCAAAGTGGACAGGGGGACCTACAATGAGCAGTTCTTC	CASKVDRGTYNEQFF
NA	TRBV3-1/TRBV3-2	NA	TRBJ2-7	TGTGCCAGCAGCCCGCCGTGGCCTTCCTACGAGCAGTACTTC	CASSPPWPSYEQYF
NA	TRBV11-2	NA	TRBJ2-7	TGTGCCAGCAGTCCTTATAGACAGTCCTACGAGCAGTACTTC	CASSPYRQSYEQYF
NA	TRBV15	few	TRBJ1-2	TGTGCCACCAGCAGGGGGGGAGGGAATGGCTACACCTTC	CATSRGGGNGYTF
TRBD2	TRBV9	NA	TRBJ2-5	TGTGCCAGCAGCGTAGGGGCGGGGGGACGCCAAGAGACCCAGTACTTC	CASSVGAGGRQETQYF
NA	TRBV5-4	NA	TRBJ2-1	TGTGCCAGCAGCTTGAGTTGGCGGTCCTACAATGAGCAGTTCTTC	CASSLSWRSYNEQFF
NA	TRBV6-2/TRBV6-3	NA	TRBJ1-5	TGTGCCAGCAGTTATCATAGCAATCAGCCCCAGCATTTT	CASSYHSNQPQHF
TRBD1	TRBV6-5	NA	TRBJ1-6	TGTGCCAGCAGAAACAGGGGCCGGGGAAATTCACCCCTCCACTTT	CASRNRGRGNSPLHF
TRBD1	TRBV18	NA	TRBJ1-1	TGTGCCAGCTCATCCGGACAGGGGGCAGGGAACACTGAAGCTTTCTTT	CASSSGQGAGNTEAFF
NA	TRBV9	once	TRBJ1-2	TGTGCCAGCAGCGTAGTGAGCGGTTACGGCTACACCTTC	CASSVVSGYGYTF
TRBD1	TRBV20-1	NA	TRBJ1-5	TGCAGTGCTAGTGCTGGGACAGGGGTTAATCAGCCCCAGCATTTT	CSASAGTGVNQPQHF
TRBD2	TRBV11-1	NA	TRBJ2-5	TGTGCCAGCAGCTTAGGGACTAGCGGGATCCAAGAGACCCAGTACTTC	CASSLGTSGIQETQYF
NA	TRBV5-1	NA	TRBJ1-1	TGCGCCAGCGGGGCTTACAGGGCCGATGCCACTGAAGCTTTCTTT	CASGAYRADATEAFF
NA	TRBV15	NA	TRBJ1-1	TGTGCCACCAGCAGAGATTATGTGGGGGCACGTTTGACGAACACTGAAGCTTTCTTT	CATSRDYVGARLTNTEAFF
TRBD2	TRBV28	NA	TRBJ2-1	TGTGCCAGCAGCCCTGGGGGCTTAGCGGGGTACAATGAGCAGTTCTTC	CASSPGGLAGYNEQFF
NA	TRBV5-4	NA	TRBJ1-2	TGTGCCAGCAGCCCGGCAGGGTACGATGGCTACACCTTC	CASSPAGYDGYTF
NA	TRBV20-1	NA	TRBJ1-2	TGCAGTGCTCGGGTCTCGGGGGGCTACACCTTC	CSARVSGGYTF
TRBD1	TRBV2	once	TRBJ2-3	TGTGCCAGCAGTGAAACAGGGGTCTTAGGAACAGATACGCAGTATTTT	CASSETGVLGTDTQYF
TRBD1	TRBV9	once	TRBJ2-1	TGTGCCAGCAGCCCCTCGGGACAGGGGAGGGGTGAGCAGTTCTTC	CASSPSGQGRGEQFF
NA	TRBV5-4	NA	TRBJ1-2	TGTGCCAGCAGCTCCCCGGGGAGGGACTATGGCTACACCTTC	CASSSPGRDYGYTF
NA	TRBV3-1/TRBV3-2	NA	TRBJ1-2	TGTGCCAGCAGCCAACTAGAATTCTATGGCTACACCTTC	CASSQLEFYGYTF
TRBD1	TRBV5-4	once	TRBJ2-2	TGTGCCAGCAGCTTGGAACAGGGGTTAGGCGGGGAGCTGTTTTTT	CASSLEQGLGGELFF
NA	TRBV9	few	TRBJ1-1	TGTGCCAGCAGCACGAACATGAACACTGAAGCTTTCTTT	CASSTNMNTEAFF
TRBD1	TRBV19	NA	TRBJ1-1	TGTGCCAGTAGTCGAATTCCGGGACAGGGGGACACTGAAGCTTTCTTT	CASSRIPGQGDTEAFF